Sequencing of this TCR beta chain was carried out in a study of shared clonotypes between healthy human individuals. Looking at the study overall: Donor ages ranged 18 to 49 years: a couple of women, a few men.

General observations from the study: Several donors had about 5.1% of their naive CD4 clonotypes in common.

CD45RO-negative cells were positively selected for CCR7, leaving out terminally differentiated effector memory CD45RA+ cells. For this clone: Its target is unknown.

The CDR3 is 15 residues long. Trimming took off 0 bases at V and 1 base at J, with 9 bases between the two ends. The germline V gene has CDR1 MNHNY and CDR2 SVGAGI (reference sequence). Sequencing was performed with immunoSEQ multiplex PCR; in TCRdb, only in-frame clones are kept and a portion is missing. The sample has roughly 2.1 million clones, roughly 91% seen once; the top ten hold more than 1.5%. The chain is built from TRBV6-6 and TRBJ2-5; D remains unclear. The sample comprised naive CD8+ T cells from PBMCs. The receptor comes from a man aged 18 to 30 in good health. Some clones in this sample may be carry-over from other donors' samples. In nucleotides, the CDR3 is TGTGCCAGCAGTTACTCGTACGGCCTCCAAGAGACCCAGTACTTC. Its protein is CASSYSYGLQETQYF.